Each of the 8 T cell receptor beta chains below was sequenced from the same sample in a study of cytomegalovirus exposure and HLA in healthy donors. PCR employed 60 Vbeta and 13 Jbeta primers. The table came from immunoSEQ multiplex PCR; TCRdb's copy has only in-frame clones and leaves some out. The sample comprises some 140,000 clones, 65% to 80% of which are singletons, and roughly 1.7% rests with the top ten. The sample comprised PBMCs. The source of these receptors is a human donor in good health.

The chain is built from TRBV27 and TRBJ2-1, with 11 bases matching TRBD2. V gave up 8 bases and J gave up 7 bases; unmatched junction bases: 10. Germline CDR1 reads MNHEY; CDR2 reads SMNVEV (reference sequence). This CDR3 region has 15 residues. The CDR3 region has the DNA TGTGCCAGCGGAAAACTAGCGGGAGTTAAAAATGAGCAGTTCTTC. This sequence encodes CASGKLAGVKNEQFF.

This clone was seen only a few times. The V and J genes are TRBV5-8 and TRBJ2-7; the match to TRBD1 covers 9 bases. V dropped 4 bases and J dropped 2; count of bases not matched to a gene: 4. The CDR3 loop spans 14 amino acids. Per the germline V gene, CDR1 is SGHTS and CDR2 is YDEGEE. The CDR3 sequence is CASSGWTGAYEQYF. DNA for the CDR3: TGTGCCAGCAGCGGATGGACAGGGGCCTACGAGCAGTACTTC.

This clone was counted only a few times. This chain connects TRBV19 to TRBJ1-5; D perhaps matches TRBD1 (5 bases). CDR1 LNHDA and CDR2 SQIVND come from the germline V gene (reference sequence). This CDR3 has 13 amino acids. V lost 5 bases and J lost 4, with 9 bases in between. The CDR3 reads CASSPDTNQPQHF. DNA of the CDR3: TGTGCCAGTAGTCCGGACACGAATCAGCCCCAGCATTTT.

The table lists this clone with a count of one. The chain recombines TRBV28 with TRBJ2-7; a possible D gene is TRBD2 (5 bases). Trimming took off 3 bases at V and 0 bases at J, with 6 bases between the two ends. Germline V gene data show CDR1 as MDHEN and CDR2 as SYDVKM. The CDR3 spans 13 residues. CDR3 sequence: CASSLGSSYEQYF. The CDR3 region has the DNA TGTGCCAGCAGTTTGGGGAGCTCCTACGAGCAGTACTTC. The whole variable domain, filled in from reference TRBV28 and TRBJ2-7, reads DVKVTQSSRYLVKRTGEKVFLECVQDMDHENMFWYRQDPGLGLRLIYFSYDVKMKEKGDIPEGYSVSREKKERFSLILESASTNQTSMYLCASSLGSSYEQYFGPGTRLTVT.

The chain links TRBV5-4 to TRBJ2-2; possible D gene TRBD2, 5 bases. V lost 3 bases and J lost 4, with 10 bases in between. The CDR3 spans 14 residues. Germline V lookup: CDR1 SGHNT, CDR2 YYREEE (reference sequence). CDR3 DNA sequence: TGTGCCAGCAGCTCCATAGCGTTCACCGGGGAGCTGTTTTTT. This translates into CASSSIAFTGELFF.

A few counts support this clone. The CDR3 region has the DNA TGCGCCAGCAGCCCACGCGGGGGGTTCAATCAGCCCCAGCATTTT. This encodes CASSPRGGFNQPQHF. This chain links TRBV5-1 with TRBJ1-5; the D gene is possibly TRBD1 (5 bases). CDR1 and CDR2 from the germline V gene are SGHRS and YFSETQ. V lost 4 bases, J lost 3 bases, and 14 bases lay in between. The CDR3 is made up of 15 amino acids.

The V call is TRBV29-1, the J call TRBJ2-2; D is ambiguous. The CDR3 is 14 amino acids. The germline V gene encodes CDR1 SQVTM and CDR2 ANQGSEA. Trimming stripped 1 base from V and 0 bases from J, with 6 bases between. The CDR3 is CSVEGRTNTGELFF. The DNA for the CDR3 is TGCAGCGTTGAAGGCAGGACGAACACCGGGGAGCTGTTTTTT.

The J gene is TRBJ2-2, the V gene TRBV9; 8 nucleotides line up with TRBD1. The V gene's germline CDR1 is SGDLS and CDR2 YYNGEE. This CDR3 comprises 17 residues. Losses at the gene ends were 0 bases for V and 5 bases for J; bases not matched to a gene: 9. CDR3 amino acids: CASSVAGGGWGTGELFF. The CDR3 DNA reads TGTGCCAGCAGCGTAGCAGGGGGCGGATGGGGTACCGGGGAGCTGTTTTTT.